The 14 T cell receptor beta chains reported below all come from one sample, sequenced in a study of OX40 agonist ivuxolimab in advanced cancers. Sequencing used immunoSEQ multiplex PCR; TCRdb keeps in-frame clones, though not all of them. The data show tens of thousands of clones, roughly 90% seen once. The specimen comprised CD4+ or CD8+ T cells sorted from blood, sampled in a trial of the OX40 agonist ivuxolimab. The receptors were gathered from an adult with an advanced solid tumor such as melanoma, head and neck, liver or kidney cancer.

The rearrangement uses TRBV6-5 and TRBJ1-5; D unclear. Per the germline V gene, CDR1 is MNHEY and CDR2 is SVGAGI. The CDR3 consists of 13 residues. V gave up 6 bases and J gave up 4 bases, with 10 bases separating them. DNA of the CDR3: TGTGCCAGCAGACCGACGGGTAATCAGCCCCAGCATTTT. Translating it yields CASRPTGNQPQHF.

The sample holds a few counts of this clone. The chain recombines TRBV19 with TRBJ1-1; a weak D match, TRBD1 (5 bases). CDR1 is LNHDA, CDR2 SQIVND, per germline (reference sequence). V was trimmed by 7 bases and J by 0 bases, leaving 12 bases between them. CDR3 size: 14 residues. The CDR3 loop reads CASTIRGLNTEAFF. CDR3 DNA: TGTGCCAGTACCATCCGGGGCCTGAACACTGAAGCTTTCTTT.

The chain combines TRBV4-3 with TRBJ2-7, with D maybe TRBD1 (5 bases). CDR1 is LGHNA, CDR2 YSLEER, per germline. V shed 4 bases and J shed 0 bases, with 13 bases lying between them. CDR3 length equals 15 residues. The CDR3 DNA reads TGCGCCAGCAGCCTCGACCCAGACAGCTCCTACGAGCAGTACTTC. Amino acid sequence: CASSLDPDSSYEQYF.

The V gene is TRBV19, the J gene TRBJ1-5; D is possibly TRBD1 (5 bases). The CDR3 spans 13 residues. Germline V gives CDR1 LNHDA, CDR2 SQIVND (reference sequence). The V end was cut by 5 bases, the J end by 5 bases, with 10 bases between. CDR3 nucleotide sequence: TGTGCCAGTAGTCGGACATTGGATCAGCCCCAGCATTTT. Its translation: CASSRTLDQPQHF.

The V call is TRBV19, the J call TRBJ1-2; no definite D call. CDR3 length equals 11 residues. Germline V lookup: CDR1 LNHDA, CDR2 SQIVND (reference sequence). V was pared by 6 bases and J by 2 bases, with 4 bases between. The CDR3 DNA reads TGTGCCAGTAGGGGCAACTATGGCTACACCTTC. Its protein is CASRGNYGYTF. The full variable domain, with the rest looked up from reference TRBV19 and TRBJ1-2, is DGGITQSPKYLFRKEGQNVTLSCEQNLNHDAMYWYRQDPGQGLRLIYYSQIVNDFQKGDIAEGYSVSREKKESFPLTVTSAQKNPTAFYLCASRGNYGYTFGSGTRLTVV.

The rearrangement uses TRBV25-1 and TRBJ2-7; D remains ambiguous. The CDR3 consists of 13 residues. Trimming shortened V by 8 bases and J by 7 bases, and 18 bases separated the two germline ends. The germline V gene has CDR1 MGHDK and CDR2 SYGVNS. The CDR3 loop is CASSKIGIGEQYF. For the CDR3, the DNA is TGTGCCAGCTCAAAGATCGGTATTGGGGAGCAGTACTTC.

This chain uses TRBV29-1 with TRBJ1-1, with a weak D call TRBD1 (6 bases). In germline, CDR1 is SQVTM, CDR2 ANQGSEA. CDR3 length: 13 amino acids. V shed 5 bases and J shed 0 bases, with 10 bases lying between them. This CDR3 is CSVRGGMNTEAFF. The CDR3 region has the DNA TGCAGCGTTAGAGGGGGTATGAACACTGAAGCTTTCTTT.

V and J are TRBV2 and TRBJ1-4; 8 bases are a match to TRBD1. Germline V gene sequence: CDR1 SNHLY, CDR2 FYNNEI. V lost 6 bases and J lost 7; bases outside the gene matches: 7. The CDR3 totals 14 residues. The CDR3 spells CASRGTGWAEKLFF. The CDR3, as DNA: TGTGCCAGCAGGGGGACAGGTTGGGCTGAAAAACTGTTTTTT.

The rearrangement links TRBV2 to TRBJ2-6; no clear D. The CDR3 has 15 residues. The V end was cut by 4 bases, the J end by 0 bases, with 7 bases between. The germline V gene encodes CDR1 SNHLY and CDR2 FYNNEI. The CDR3 region has the DNA TGTGCCAGCAGTGGCAGTCTCTCTGGGGCCAACGTCCTGACTTTC. Protein sequence: CASSGSLSGANVLTF.

This chain links TRBV11-2 with TRBJ2-7; either TRBD1 or TRBD2 may supply D (5 bases each). Germline V gene sequence: CDR1 SGHAT, CDR2 FQNNGV. The CDR3 is made up of 15 amino acids. V lost 1 base and J lost 2, with 12 bases in between. The CDR3 DNA reads TGTGCCAGCAGCTTAGGCCGGGACGGCCCCTACGAGCAGTACTTC. Protein sequence: CASSLGRDGPYEQYF. The whole variable domain, remainder taken from reference TRBV11-2 and TRBJ2-7, is EAGVAQSPRYKIIEKRQSVAFWCNPISGHATLYWYQQILGQGPKLLIQFQNNGVVDDSQLPKDRFSAERLKGVDSTLKIQPAKLEDSAVYLCASSLGRDGPYEQYFGPGTRLTVT.

The chain combines TRBV19 with TRBJ1-2; D ambiguous. The CDR3 has 15 residues. The V and J ends lost 2 bases and 7 bases respectively, with 17 bases between them. CDR1 is LNHDA, CDR2 SQIVND, per germline (reference sequence). The CDR3 here is CASSINPGREAGYTF. The CDR3 DNA sequence: TGTGCCAGTAGTATAAACCCGGGGAGGGAGGCTGGCTACACCTTC.

The J gene is TRBJ2-4, the V gene TRBV6-4, with D tentatively TRBD1 (6 bases). CDR1 and CDR2 from the germline V gene are MRHNA and SNTAGT. V lost 6 bases and J lost 0, with 15 bases in between. The CDR3 is 16 residues long. The CDR3: CASSPQGPLAKNIQYF. DNA of the CDR3: TGTGCCAGCAGCCCACAGGGTCCCCTAGCCAAAAACATTCAGTACTTC.

The rearrangement links TRBV11-3 to TRBJ2-1; TRBD2 agrees at 11 bases. The CDR3 is 19 residues long. The V and J ends lost 0 bases and 0 bases, in that order; junction bases with no gene match: 7. CDR1 is SGHNT and CDR2 is YENEEA in the germline V gene. The CDR3 loop reads CASSLDPGLAGTSYNEQFF. The CDR3 DNA sequence: TGTGCCAGCAGCTTAGACCCCGGACTAGCGGGTACCTCCTACAATGAGCAGTTCTTC.

J is TRBJ1-2 and V is TRBV25-1, with a weak D call TRBD1 (5 bases). With 6 bases removed from V and 5 bases from J, the gap between germline ends came to 10 bases. The germline CDR1 and CDR2 sequences are MGHDK and SYGVNS. The CDR3 totals 12 residues. The CDR3: CASSMTAYGYTF. CDR3 nucleotides: TGTGCCAGCAGCATGACAGCTTATGGCTACACCTTC.